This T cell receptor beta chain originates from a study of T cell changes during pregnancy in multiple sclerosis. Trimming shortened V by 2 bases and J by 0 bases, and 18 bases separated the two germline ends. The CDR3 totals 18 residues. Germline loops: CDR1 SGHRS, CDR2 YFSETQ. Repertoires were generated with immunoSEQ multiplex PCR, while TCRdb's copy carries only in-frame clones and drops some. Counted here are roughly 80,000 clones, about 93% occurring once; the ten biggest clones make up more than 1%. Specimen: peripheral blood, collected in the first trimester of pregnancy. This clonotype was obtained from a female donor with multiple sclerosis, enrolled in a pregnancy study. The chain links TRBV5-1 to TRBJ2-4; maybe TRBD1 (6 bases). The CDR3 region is CASSLGQRQVVAKNIQYF. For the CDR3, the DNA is TGCGCCAGCAGCTTAGGACAGAGACAGGTTGTAGCCAAAAACATTCAGTACTTC.